This T cell receptor beta chain was recovered during a study of a mutant IDH1 vaccine in newly diagnosed glioma. Study in general: Of treated patients, about 60% were men and roughly 38% women, averaging around 42 years. It was radiotherapy, temozolomide, or both that patients received previously, with most receiving both. V12 fell at week 35 and V13, the study end, at week 47.

Time point indicated: week 35, safety follow-up. Doses comprised 300 ug of mutant IDH1 20-mer peptide each, plus topical imiquimod. The study enrolled donors with new WHO grade 3 or 4 IDH1-mutant, ATRX-lost astrocytomas. Profiled with immunoSEQ multiplex PCR; TCRdb holds only in-frame clones, not every one. The repertoire includes tens of thousands of clones, more than 75% of them detected once, and 1.5% to 2.5% sits in the top ten. Points on this clone: Antigen specificity is unknown. The same CDR3 is also encoded by other DNA sequences in this sample.

The CDR3 loop spans 16 amino acids. Germline V CDR1 and CDR2: SGHRS, YFSETQ. Trimming took 4 bases from V and 0 from J; bases not matched to a gene: 5. This chain connects TRBV5-1 to TRBJ2-5, with 11 bases aligning to TRBD1. This sequence was found in a man aged 30-40 years with glioma. The specimen was PBMCs, collected from a glioma patient whose treatment included an IDH1 peptide vaccine. CDR3 region: CASSPGTGGYQETQYF. CDR3 DNA sequence: TGCGCCAGCAGCCCGGGGACAGGGGGATACCAAGAGACCCAGTACTTC.